This T cell receptor beta chain was recovered during a study of blood T cell repertoires in COVID-19 (dated by TCRdb to between 2020 and 2021). Some background on the complete study: Samples covering the acute and convalescent phases of COVID-19 were provided by collaborators in the United States, Italy and Spain. The prospective study material was composed of cDNA or gDNA derived from T cells, B-cell-depleted T cells, or PBMCs. Subjects who had been exposed to COVID-19, were actively infected with it, or had recovered from it provided the deeply sampled blood TCRbeta repertoires that made up the dataset. The repertoires were released in a freely available public database intended as a resource for research on the immune response to SARS-CoV-2. The samples were drawn from two sources: the first 160 participants of the ongoing ImmuneRACE study, and 1,254 subjects contributed by 6 global collaborators. Nearly every sample came with metadata listing a de-identified subject ID, COVID-19 status, age in years and sex. HLA class I and class II types, where available, came from metadata supplied by the sample provider rather than from assay-based typing. The paper's findings and limits, for the study overall: How much clinical and demographic metadata was included differed by source and by participant, and the metadata was provided uncurated.

On this clone itself: No cognate antigen has been identified for it. Per-base quality was not reported, and no clone a single base away is much larger than it.

The collaborating institutions used their own protocols to collect whole blood in K2EDTA tubes. For TCRbeta analysis, collaborators shipped samples in one of three forms: frozen whole blood, isolated PBMCs, or DNA extracted from either of those sample types. TCRbeta CDR3 regions were amplified from genomic DNA using the immunoSEQ Assay, a bias-controlled multiplex PCR. In the paper's pipeline: The number of nucleated cells in each sample was estimated by amplification of reference gene primers within the assay. To quantify the absolute abundance of each unique TCRbeta CDR3 rearrangement, sequence reads were collapsed and filtered. For each sample, productive Simpson clonality was calculated by taking the square root of Simpson's diversity index across productive rearrangements. TCRdb re-hosts the immuneACCESS table, in-frame sequences only. Its copies lack some clones; in the studies checked, an unresolved V gene accounts for under half of them, and the cause for the rest is not known. The DNA gave D and trimming, while V, J and clone size come from that table. This sample comprises hundreds of thousands of clones, approximately 85% of them detected only once. The top ten hold 5.1% of the sample.

Here V drops 2 bases and J drops 1 base, and the junction holds 3 bases not matched to any gene. Reading from cysteine to phenylalanine, the CDR3 counts 15 amino acids. The CDR3 DNA has 45 bases and is translated from base 1. CDR1 and CDR2 were assigned from the germline V gene as SGDLS and YYNGEE. The sequenced sample consisted of peripheral blood. The source of this sequence is a man aged 45-60 years with active or convalescent COVID-19. The sequence joins TRBV9 to TRBJ2-5, with 9 bases aligning to TRBD2. The CDR3 in this case is CASSVLAGLQETQYF. The DNA sequence follows: TGTGCCAGCAGCGTCCTAGCGGGACTCCAAGAGACCCAGTACTTC.